The 9 T cell receptor beta chains below all came from one sample that was sequenced in a study of regulatory T cells in long-lasting Graves disease. Time point noted: newly diagnosed GD, antithyroid drugs for less than 3 months. PBMC RNA was the source of the TCR library. Sequencing libraries for TCR beta were prepared with iRepertoire HTBI primers and Arm-PCR of CDR3 regions. MiXCR was run by TCRdb on the multiplex PCR reads, yielding one entry per CDR3 protein. The table lists about 610,000 distinct CDR3 sequences, about 16% of them singletons. The same data also contributed to another study, on T cells in Graves' hyperthyroidism and ophthalmopathy.

The sequencing used peripheral blood mononuclear cells (PBMCs), collected at new diagnosis, from a patient treated with antithyroid drugs. The origin of the receptors is a young man with Graves disease.

V and J are TRBV4-1 and TRBJ1-5; TRBD1 agrees at 7 bases. CDR1 MGHRA and CDR2 YSYEKL come from the germline V gene. The CDR3 totals 14 residues. The V and J ends lost 5 bases and 6 bases, in that order; junction bases with no gene match: 7. CDR3 coding DNA: TGCGCCAGCAGCTCACGACAGGGATCTCAGCCCCAGCATTTT. Protein sequence: CASSSRQGSQPQHF.

This clonotype turned up a few times. This rearrangement joins TRBV4-1 to TRBJ2-7, with a tentative D call TRBD1 (5 bases). V dropped 4 bases and J dropped 2 bases, with 15 bases sitting between them. This CDR3 contains 15 residues. The V gene's germline CDR1 is MGHRA and CDR2 YSYEKL. The CDR3 region has the DNA TGCGCCAGCAGCCTACAGGAGACCCGAACCTACGAGCAGTACTTC. Translating gives CASSLQETRTYEQYF.

This clonotype was counted only a few times. The chain has TRBV27 and TRBJ1-5, with a tentative D call TRBD1 (6 bases). Germline V lookup: CDR1 MNHEY, CDR2 SMNVEV (reference sequence). This CDR3 has 17 amino acids. V dropped 8 bases and J dropped 0 bases, with 20 bases sitting between them. CDR3 bases: TGTGCCAGCCCCTGTCCCACAGGGTCCAATAGCAATCAGCCCCAGCATTTT. Translation gives CASPCPTGSNSNQPQHF.

This clonotype was observed at least ten times. The gene calls are TRBV24-1 and TRBJ2-5; D uncertain. CDR1 and CDR2 (germline): KGHDR, SFDVKD. The V and J ends lost 4 bases and 2 bases respectively, with 13 bases between them. This CDR3 has 15 residues. The CDR3 reads CATSEARSTQETQYF. The CDR3 DNA reads TGTGCCACCAGTGAGGCCAGAAGCACACAAGAGACCCAGTACTTC.

On this clonotype itself: This may stem from a read error, because a much larger clone lies one nucleotide away. The genes are TRBV28 and TRBJ1-1, with D tentatively TRBD1 (5 bases). The germline V gene has CDR1 MDHEN and CDR2 SYDVKM. Trimming took off 11 bases at V and 2 bases at J, with 24 bases between the two ends. This CDR3 region has 16 residues. CDR3 in DNA: TGTGCCGGCCGGGAATCGGTCGGGGGACCAAACACTGAAGCTTTCTTT. Encoded protein: CAGRESVGGPNTEAFF.

The table lists this clonotype with many counts. The chain employs TRBV5-1 and TRBJ1-1, with D possibly being TRBD1 (5 bases). Germline V lookup: CDR1 SGHRS, CDR2 YFSETQ. This CDR3 is 14 amino acids long. Trimming stripped 4 bases from V and 3 bases from J, with 13 bases between. The CDR3 spells CASSMYQGDTEAFF. CDR3 sequence (DNA): TGCGCCAGCAGCATGTACCAGGGAGACACTGAAGCTTTCTTT. Supplemented by reference TRBV5-1 and TRBJ1-1, the full variable domain reads KAGVTQTPRYLIKTRGQQVTLSCSPISGHRSVSWYQQTPGQGLQFLFEYFSETQRNKGNFPGRFSGRQFSNSRSEMNVSTLELGDSALYLCASSMYQGDTEAFFGQGTRLTVV.

The CDR3 loop is CASSSLRQGRDSPLHF. CDR3 in DNA: TGTGCCAGCAGCTCTCTCCGACAGGGGCGGGATTCACCCCTCCACTTT. The chain joins TRBV11-2 to TRBJ1-6; 8 nucleotides match TRBD1. Losses at the gene ends were 4 bases for V and 8 bases for J; bases not matched to a gene: 10. CDR3 size: 16 residues. Germline V gene data show CDR1 as SGHAT and CDR2 as FQNNGV.

This clonotype showed up many times. The chain links TRBV10-3 to TRBJ2-7; D remains ambiguous. Germline CDR1 and CDR2: ENHRY and SYGVKD. The CDR3 length is 13 residues. V was trimmed by 6 bases and J by 6 bases, leaving 15 bases between them. In DNA, the CDR3 is TGTGCCATCAGCGTACCACTGATCCCCGAGCAGTACTTC. Amino acid sequence: CAISVPLIPEQYF.

This sequence joins TRBV15 and TRBJ2-1, with 9 bases aligning to TRBD2. Germline CDR1 and CDR2: LNHNV and YYDKDF (reference sequence). The length of the CDR3 is 15 residues. Trimming took 0 bases from V and 7 from J; bases not matched to a gene: 4. CDR3 residues: CATSRDRLAGNEQFF. CDR3 coding DNA: TGTGCCACCAGCAGAGATCGTCTAGCGGGGAATGAGCAGTTCTTC.